These 28 T cell receptor beta chains share one sample of origin, sequenced in a study of cytomegalovirus exposure and HLA in healthy donors. 60 Vbeta and 13 Jbeta primers were used in PCR. TCRdb keeps only in-frame clones here, not all; method: immunoSEQ multiplex PCR. The sample includes 100,000 or so clones, around 85% seen only once; the top ten take about 3.8%. The sample comprised PBMCs. These receptors came from a young man in good health and CMV-seronegative.

This rearrangement joins TRBV5-1 to TRBJ1-1, with a possible D match to TRBD1 (6 bases). Germline V CDR1 and CDR2: SGHRS, YFSETQ. The CDR3 is made up of 16 amino acids. Trimming took 4 bases from V and 0 from J, leaving 16 bases between them. The DNA of the CDR3 is TGCGCCAGCAGCCTCGGACAGACAATCATGAACACTGAAGCTTTCTTT. This codes for CASSLGQTIMNTEAFF. The whole variable domain, filled in from reference TRBV5-1 and TRBJ1-1, reads KAGVTQTPRYLIKTRGQQVTLSCSPISGHRSVSWYQQTPGQGLQFLFEYFSETQRNKGNFPGRFSGRQFSNSRSEMNVSTLELGDSALYLCASSLGQTIMNTEAFFGQGTRLTVV.

This clone was seen only once. The J gene is TRBJ1-5, the V gene TRBV18; a possible D gene is TRBD1 (5 bases). Trimming took 4 bases from V and 0 from J, leaving 7 bases between them. Looked up from germline, CDR1 is KGHSH and CDR2 is LQKENI. The CDR3 length is 14 residues. The CDR3 sequence: CASSQGYSNQPQHF. For the CDR3, the DNA is TGTGCCAGCTCACAGGGGTATAGCAATCAGCCCCAGCATTTT.

The table lists this clone with a few counts. The sample carries other DNA sequences with the same CDR3. V gene TRBV20-1 combines with J gene TRBJ2-3, with D unclear. V dropped 5 bases and J dropped 2 bases, with 5 bases sitting between them. The CDR3 has 11 amino acids. Germline V gene lookup returns CDR1 DFQATT and CDR2 SNEGSKA (reference sequence). CDR3 residues: CSASLTDTQYF. The DNA for the CDR3 is TGCAGTGCTTCACTCACAGATACGCAGTATTTT.

V usage is TRBV13 and J usage is TRBJ1-1, with D maybe TRBD1 (6 bases). CDR3 length: 14 amino acids. V was clipped by 5 bases and J by 1 base, with 11 bases between them. Germline CDR1 and CDR2: PRHDT and FYEKMQ (reference sequence). CDR3 sequence reads: CASSPGQRNTEAFF. The CDR3 nucleotides read TGTGCCAGCAGCCCCGGACAGAGGAACACTGAAGCTTTCTTT.

This clone was found once. The chain employs TRBV11-3 and TRBJ2-3; 13 bases line up with TRBD2. Germline values: CDR1 SGHNT, CDR2 YENEEA. CDR3 length: 17 residues. V lost 4 bases, J lost 6 bases, and 10 bases stayed unmatched. The CDR3 reads CASSSTGTSGIADTQYF. The CDR3 DNA is TGTGCCAGCAGCTCAACCGGGACTAGCGGGATCGCGGATACGCAGTATTTT. The full variable domain, in which reference TRBV11-3 and TRBJ2-3 provide the parts outside the CDR3, is EAGVVQSPRYKIIEKKQPVAFWCNPISGHNTLYWYLQNLGQGPELLIRYENEEAVDDSQLPKDRFSAERLKGVDSTLKIQPAELGDSAVYLCASSSTGTSGIADTQYFGPGTRLTVL.

The V gene is TRBV15, the J gene TRBJ2-7, with 7 bases fitting TRBD1. Trimming took 4 bases from V and 3 from J; bases not matched to a gene: 3. CDR1 is LNHNV, CDR2 YYDKDF, per germline (reference sequence). The CDR3 covers 13 residues. CDR3 loop: CATSMGQLYEQYF. The CDR3 nucleotides are TGTGCCACCAGCATGGGACAGCTCTACGAGCAGTACTTC.

The V gene is TRBV6-1, the J gene TRBJ2-1, with D perhaps TRBD2 (6 bases). The CDR3 has 15 amino acids. In germline, CDR1 is MNHNS, CDR2 SASEGT. Trimming removed 4 bases from V and 7 bases from J, with 17 bases in between. DNA of the CDR3: TGTGCCAGCAGTGTCCGGGACTCTCCTTGGAATGAGCAGTTCTTC. Its translation is CASSVRDSPWNEQFF.

The chain recombines TRBV29-1 with TRBJ1-2; 7 nucleotides match TRBD1. The CDR3 is 11 amino acids. V gave up 6 bases and J gave up 8 bases; unmatched junction bases: 6. CDR1 is SQVTM, CDR2 ANQGSEA, per germline. CDR3 loop: CSVNNRGGYTF. In DNA form, the CDR3 reads TGCAGCGTAAATAACAGGGGCGGCTACACCTTC. The full variable domain, its missing parts supplied by reference TRBV29-1 and TRBJ1-2, is SAVISQKPSRDICQRGTSLTIQCQVDSQVTMMFWYRQQPGQSLTLIATANQGSEATYESGFVIDKFPISRPNLTFSTLTVSNMSPEDSSIYLCSVNNRGGYTFGSGTRLTVV.

The chain recombines TRBV28 with TRBJ1-5; no clear D. The V gene's germline CDR1 is MDHEN and CDR2 SYDVKM. The CDR3 totals 12 residues. V was pared by 6 bases and J by 7 bases, with 10 bases between. DNA for the CDR3: TGTGCCAGCAGAGACCCAGGACAGCCCCAGCATTTT. It codes for CASRDPGQPQHF.

This chain connects TRBV4-1 to TRBJ2-7; D not certain. The CDR3 is made up of 13 amino acids. Looked up from germline, CDR1 is MGHRA and CDR2 is YSYEKL. Trimming left V 1 base short and J 3 bases short, with 7 bases between. The CDR3 DNA reads TGCGCCAGCAGCCAAGTAGGAGACTACGAGCAGTACTTC. This translates into CASSQVGDYEQYF.

V is TRBV10-3 and J is TRBJ2-3, with 10 positions matching TRBD2. This CDR3 is 16 amino acids long. The V segment lost 5 bases and the J segment 2 bases; nucleotides outside the gene matches: 7. Germline V gene data show CDR1 as ENHRY and CDR2 as SYGVKD. The CDR3 DNA follows: TGTGCCATCAGTCTAGCGGGAGAATCCCCCACAGATACGCAGTATTTT. Translation: CAISLAGESPTDTQYF.

This clone occurred a few times. This chain connects TRBV7-3 to TRBJ2-2, with D possibly TRBD1 on 6 matching bases. Germline V gene lookup returns CDR1 SGHTA and CDR2 FQGTGA. This CDR3 has 13 amino acids. The ends were cut back, 5 bases at V and 7 bases at J, with 11 bases in the middle. CDR3 residues: CASSQQGVGELFF. The DNA for the CDR3 is TGTGCCAGCAGCCAACAGGGAGTCGGGGAGCTGTTTTTT.

The chain carries TRBV7-9 and TRBJ2-3; D gene uncertain. Germline assignment: CDR1 SEHNR and CDR2 FQNEAQ (reference sequence). There are 15 residues in the CDR3. V dropped 1 base and J dropped 0 bases, with 8 bases sitting between them. The CDR3 DNA sequence: TGTGCCAGCAGCTTAGTGACAACTAGCACAGATACGCAGTATTTT. Translation: CASSLVTTSTDTQYF.

This CDR3 reads CASSIGREGEQFF. In DNA form, the CDR3 reads TGTGCCAGTAGTATAGGCAGGGAGGGTGAGCAGTTCTTC. V is TRBV19 and J is TRBJ2-1, with 7 bases aligning to TRBD2. J was trimmed by 9 bases and V by 1 base; bases with no gene match: 3. CDR1 and CDR2 (germline): LNHDA, SQIVND (reference sequence). This CDR3 has 13 residues.

The J gene is TRBJ1-5, the V gene TRBV9; TRBD1 is a possible D gene (6 bases). Germline V lookup: CDR1 SGDLS, CDR2 YYNGEE. Trimming stripped 0 bases from V and 7 bases from J, with 11 bases between. The length of the CDR3 is 14 residues. The CDR3 sequence is CASSVGSGEQPQHF. The CDR3 DNA follows: TGTGCCAGCAGCGTAGGGTCAGGGGAACAGCCCCAGCATTTT. The whole variable domain, remainder taken from reference TRBV9 and TRBJ1-5, is DSGVTQTPKHLITATGQRVTLRCSPRSGDLSVYWYQQSLDQGLQFLIQYYNGEERAKGNILERFSAQQFPDLHSELNLSSLELGDSALYFCASSVGSGEQPQHFGDGTRLSIL.

The chain is built from TRBV4-1 and TRBJ2-7; D possibly corresponds to TRBD2 (7 bases). The germline CDR1 and CDR2 sequences are MGHRA and YSYEKL. V was shortened by 1 base and J by 2 bases, with 24 bases between the two germline ends. The CDR3 has 19 amino acids. This chain's CDR3 is CASSQAEGGVGDFTYEQYF. The CDR3 DNA reads TGCGCCAGCAGCCAAGCAGAGGGGGGGGTGGGGGATTTCACCTACGAGCAGTACTTC.

V gene TRBV30 combines with J gene TRBJ1-3; 7 bases map to TRBD1. CDR3 size: 15 residues. Looked up from germline, CDR1 is GTSNPN and CDR2 is SVGIG (reference sequence). Trimming at V came to 0 bases and at J to 4 bases, leaving 6 bases not matched to a gene. Written as DNA, the CDR3 is TGTGCCTGGAGTGTATTTTTAGGGGGCGGAAACACCATATATTTT. This gives the protein CAWSVFLGGGNTIYF. Full variable domain (remainder filled in from reference TRBV30 and TRBJ1-3): SQTIHQWPATLVQPVGSPLSLECTVEGTSNPNLYWYRQAAGRGLQLLFYSVGIGQISSEVPQNLSASRPQDRQFILSSKKLLLSDSGFYLCAWSVFLGGGNTIYFGEGSWLTVV.

The gene calls are TRBV28 and TRBJ2-7; a possible D gene is TRBD2 (6 bases). V was cut by 7 bases and J by 0 bases, with 13 bases left in between. CDR3 size: 14 residues. CDR1 and CDR2 from the germline V gene are MDHEN and SYDVKM. DNA for the CDR3: TGTGCCAGCAAGGGACTTAGACCCTCCTACGAGCAGTACTTC. As protein: CASKGLRPSYEQYF. Using reference TRBV28 and TRBJ2-7 for the parts outside the CDR3, the full variable domain is DVKVTQSSRYLVKRTGEKVFLECVQDMDHENMFWYRQDPGLGLRLIYFSYDVKMKEKGDIPEGYSVSREKKERFSLILESASTNQTSMYLCASKGLRPSYEQYFGPGTRLTVT.

This clone has just one count. J is TRBJ2-2 and V is TRBV9, with TRBD2 identical over 8 bases. Germline assignment: CDR1 SGDLS and CDR2 YYNGEE. V lost 8 bases, J lost 4 bases, and 4 bases stayed unmatched. CDR3 length: 13 residues. CDR3 bases: TGTGCCAGTTCGGCGGGGGGCACCGGGGAGCTGTTTTTT. Translated, it gives CASSAGGTGELFF.

The gene calls are TRBV7-9 and TRBJ2-7; tentatively, D is TRBD1 (5 bases). Germline CDR1 and CDR2: SEHNR and FQNEAQ (reference sequence). This CDR3 region has 11 residues. V lost 1 base to trimming and J lost 10 bases, with 8 bases between them. CDR3 DNA sequence: TGTGCCAGCAGCTTAGAAAGGGGCCAGTACTTC. Its translation is CASSLERGQYF.

On this clone itself: This sample includes further DNA sequences coding for the same CDR3. The V and J genes are TRBV7-3 and TRBJ2-3; D is undetermined. Trimming took off 1 base at V and 4 bases at J, with 6 bases between the two ends. The CDR3 consists of 13 residues. Germline CDR1 reads SGHTA; CDR2 reads FQGTGA. In DNA, the CDR3 is TGTGCCAGCAGCTTAATGGCCGCAGATACGCAGTATTTT. This gives the protein CASSLMAADTQYF.

This chain links TRBV27 with TRBJ1-6; unclear D gene. The CDR3 runs to 14 residues. The ends were cut back, 1 base at V and 9 bases at J, with 10 bases in the middle. Germline assignment: CDR1 MNHEY and CDR2 SMNVEV (reference sequence). The CDR3 nucleotides read TGTGCCAGCAGTTTATATCCGGTAATTTCACCCCTCCACTTT. Its protein product is CASSLYPVISPLHF.

V gene TRBV9 combines with J gene TRBJ2-2; 9 positions agree with TRBD1. CDR1 is SGDLS and CDR2 is YYNGEE in the germline V gene. Trimming took 3 bases from V and 4 from J; bases not matched to a gene: 10. The CDR3 consists of 17 residues. CDR3: CASSAVTGTGFTGELFF. CDR3 nucleotide sequence: TGTGCCAGCAGCGCGGTCACCGGGACAGGGTTCACCGGGGAGCTGTTTTTT.

The chain has TRBV5-1 and TRBJ2-1; 10 bases match TRBD1. The germline V gene has CDR1 SGHRS and CDR2 YFSETQ. The CDR3 has 15 amino acids. V shed 1 base and J 5 bases; nucleotides not matched to a gene: 3. The CDR3 is CASSLKGTGDNEQFF. The CDR3, as DNA: TGCGCCAGCAGCTTGAAAGGGACAGGGGACAATGAGCAGTTCTTC.

V is TRBV28 and J is TRBJ1-4; no clear D gene. The CDR3 has 14 residues. The germline V and J ends were trimmed by 3 bases and 0 bases, with 5 bases remaining between them. The germline V gene encodes CDR1 MDHEN and CDR2 SYDVKM. CDR3 loop: CASSLYATNEKLFF. The DNA for the CDR3 is TGTGCCAGCAGTTTGTATGCAACTAATGAAAAACTGTTTTTT.

The count of this clone is one. The rearrangement uses TRBV28 and TRBJ2-5; 7 nucleotides agree with TRBD2. The CDR3 runs 13 residues. Germline CDR1 is MDHEN and CDR2 is SYDVKM. V gave up 6 bases and J gave up 1 base; unmatched junction bases: 2. The CDR3 region has the DNA TGTGCCAGCAGAGCTAGCGGCCAAGAGACCCAGTACTTC. Amino acids: CASRASGQETQYF. Using reference TRBV28 and TRBJ2-5 for the parts outside the CDR3, the full variable domain is DVKVTQSSRYLVKRTGEKVFLECVQDMDHENMFWYRQDPGLGLRLIYFSYDVKMKEKGDIPEGYSVSREKKERFSLILESASTNQTSMYLCASRASGQETQYFGPGTRLLVL.

The chain uses TRBV5-1 and TRBJ2-3; 7 bases match TRBD2. This CDR3 is 14 amino acids long. CDR1 SGHRS and CDR2 YFSETQ come from the germline V gene. The V gene end was trimmed by 0 bases and the J gene end by 13 bases; junction bases not matched to a gene: 11. DNA for the CDR3: TGCGCCAGCAGCTTGGAGGCTAGCGGACTGCTGGAGTATTTT. Translating it yields CASSLEASGLLEYF.

This sequence joins TRBV19 and TRBJ1-4; D may be TRBD1 (5 bases). The length of the CDR3 is 22 residues. V shed 1 base and J shed 7 bases, with 34 bases lying between them. From germline, CDR1 is LNHDA and CDR2 SQIVND (reference sequence). CDR3 in DNA: TGTGCCAGTAGTATAGGAGCACGAAGGGGCCGATTTCTCGTTATCAAAAGTGAAAAACTGTTTTTT. This translates into CASSIGARRGRFLVIKSEKLFF.